These T cell receptor beta chains were read from a single sample in a study of blood T cells in healthy people across ages. TCRdb itself ran the 5' RACE reads through MiXCR, one entry per CDR3 protein. The sample gives more than 1.4 million distinct CDR3 sequences, around 42% of which show up once; 7.9% is in the top ten. Sample: blood. All receptors come from a young woman in good health. The CDR3 runs from the conserved cysteine through the conserved F or W. A D gene is named only where the DNA matches it firmly. Expanded clones are given a class, and other clones once, few, many or no size at all.

CDR3 length	V gene	clone size	J gene	D gene	CDR3 protein	CDR3 DNA
16	TRBV3-1	NA	TRBJ2-1	TRBD2	CASSQTSGERYNEQFF	TGTGCCAGCAGCCAAACTAGCGGGGAAAGGTACAATGAGCAGTTCTTC
19	TRBV20-1	NA	TRBJ2-4	TRBD2	CSARVALAGGGLAKNIQYF	TGCAGTGCTAGAGTTGCCCTAGCGGGAGGAGGGTTGGCCAAAAACATTCAGTACTTC
11	TRBV6-6	few	TRBJ2-7	NA	CASSMMDEQYF	TGTGCCAGCAGTATGATGGACGAGCAGTACTTC
15	TRBV29-1	NA	TRBJ1-2	NA	CSVGGTEENIYGYTF	TGCAGCGTTGGGGGGACGGAGGAGAACATCTATGGCTACACCTTC
15	TRBV4-3	few	TRBJ1-2	TRBD1	CASSQELQGNYGYTF	TGCGCCAGCAGCCAAGAATTACAGGGGAACTATGGCTACACCTTC
20	TRBV4-2	many	TRBJ2-3	TRBD2	CASSSRASGGATASTDTQYF	TGTGCCAGCAGCTCCCGGGCTAGCGGGGGAGCCACCGCTAGCACAGATACGCAGTATTTT
11	TRBV6-1	NA	TRBJ1-5	NA	CASSNTQPQHF	TGTGCCAGCAGTAACACACAGCCCCAGCATTTT
14	TRBV6-6	few	TRBJ2-3	NA	CASGGRGPTDTQYF	TGTGCCAGCGGGGGGCGGGGGCCCACAGATACGCAGTATTTT
17	TRBV5-1	NA	TRBJ2-1	TRBD2	CASSLLSPAGGPDEQFF	TGCGCCAGCAGCTTGCTCAGTCCAGCGGGAGGGCCGGATGAGCAGTTCTTC
15	TRBV3-1	NA	TRBJ1-2	NA	CASSQDGAGTYGYTF	TGTGCCAGCAGCCAAGATGGAGCAGGGACCTATGGCTACACCTTC
14	TRBV29-1	NA	TRBJ2-3	NA	CSVGRGAFTDTQYF	TGCAGCGTGGGTCGAGGGGCCTTCACAGATACGCAGTATTTT
14	TRBV5-1	many	TRBJ2-1	TRBD1	CASQQGAGYNEQFF	TGCGCCAGCCAACAGGGGGCGGGGTACAATGAGCAGTTCTTC
16	TRBV27	NA	TRBJ2-7	NA	CASSLFHGSQANEQYF	TGTGCCAGCAGTTTATTCCACGGTTCTCAGGCCAATGAGCAGTACTTC
15	TRBV18	NA	TRBJ1-1	NA	CASSDQVTPNTEAFF	TGTGCCAGCTCCGATCAGGTGACGCCGAACACTGAAGCTTTCTTT
13	TRBV20-1	NA	TRBJ2-1	TRBD2	CSARPLARNEQFF	TGCAGTGCTAGGCCACTAGCGAGGAATGAGCAGTTCTTC
18	TRBV7-9	few	TRBJ2-7	TRBD2	CASSLGLGSAGGQYEQYF	TGTGCCAGCAGCTTAGGCCTGGGCTCGGCGGGAGGGCAGTACGAGCAGTACTTC
13	TRBV3-1	many	TRBJ2-3	NA	CASRPGSTDTQYF	TGTGCCAGCAGACCCGGGAGCACAGATACGCAGTATTTT
16	TRBV7-9	NA	TRBJ2-2	NA	CASSPGRLVNTGELFF	TGTGCCAGCAGCCCCGGTAGGCTAGTCAACACCGGGGAGCTGTTTTTT
15	TRBV11-2	few	TRBJ1-2	TRBD1	CASSLAGGGLYGYTF	TGTGCCAGCAGCTTAGCAGGAGGGGGCCTTTATGGCTACACCTTC
14	TRBV12-3/TRBV12-4	few	TRBJ1-1	NA	CASSFSETGTEAFF	TGTGCCAGCAGTTTCTCGGAGACGGGCACTGAAGCTTTCTTT
12	TRBV6-1	NA	TRBJ2-7	TRBD2	CASDREGYEQYF	TGTGCCAGCGACCGGGAGGGCTACGAGCAGTACTTC
15	TRBV6-6	few	TRBJ2-3	NA	CASSPIRDSTDTQYF	TGTGCCAGCAGCCCCATCCGGGACTCCACAGATACGCAGTATTTT
14	TRBV7-9	few	TRBJ2-3	NA	CASSPGSTEDTQYF	TGTGCCAGCAGCCCGGGGTCAACCGAAGATACGCAGTATTTT
15	TRBV5-1	NA	TRBJ2-5	TRBD2	CASSSLAGGDNEQYF	TGCGCCAGCAGCTCACTAGCGGGAGGGGATAATGAGCAGTACTTC
15	TRBV5-1	NA	TRBJ2-2	NA	CASTEAVGDTGELFF	TGCGCCAGCACCGAAGCCGTCGGAGACACCGGGGAGCTGTTTTTT
13	TRBV29-1	NA	TRBJ2-7	NA	CSGGGAGSYEQYF	TGCAGCGGGGGTGGGGCCGGGTCCTACGAGCAGTACTTC
14	TRBV7-2	few	TRBJ2-5	NA	CASSLGHAQETQYF	TGTGCCAGCAGCTTAGGACATGCCCAAGAGACCCAGTACTTC
13	TRBV12-3/TRBV12-4	few	TRBJ2-5	TRBD2	CASSGGGKNEQYF	TGTGCCAGCAGTGGGGGGGGGAAAAATGAGCAGTACTTC
14	TRBV12-5	NA	TRBJ1-2	NA	CASSGTILNYGYTF	TGTGCTAGTAGCGGGACAATTTTGAATTATGGCTACACCTTC
15	TRBV3-1	NA	TRBJ1-4	TRBD1	CASSLGDRPNEKLFF	TGTGCCAGCAGCCTAGGGGACAGACCTAATGAAAAACTGTTTTTT
15	TRBV3-1	NA	TRBJ2-7	TRBD2	CASSQTPAGAVEQYF	TGTGCCAGCAGCCAAACCCCAGCGGGAGCGGTCGAGCAGTACTTC
13	TRBV7-9	few	TRBJ2-1	TRBD2	CASSFSGASEQFF	TGTGCCAGCAGCTTTAGCGGGGCCAGTGAGCAGTTCTTC
16	TRBV10-1	NA	TRBJ2-1	TRBD1	CASSEPSGQGRNEQFF	TGCGCCAGCAGTGAGCCCTCGGGACAGGGTCGGAATGAGCAGTTCTTC
13	TRBV29-1	few	TRBJ1-5	NA	CSVVVDTGQPQHF	TGCAGCGTTGTAGTGGACACAGGACAGCCCCAGCATTTT
17	TRBV5-4	NA	TRBJ2-1	TRBD1	CASSLELMRQGHNEQFF	TGTGCCAGCAGCTTGGAATTGATGAGACAGGGGCATAATGAGCAGTTCTTC
13	TRBV21-1	NA	TRBJ2-7	NA	CASSKAPESEQYF	TGTGCCAGCAGCAAAGCGCCCGAATCCGAGCAGTACTTC
13	TRBV2	many	TRBJ2-1	NA	CASRPSGRNEQFF	TGTGCCAGCAGACCTTCAGGGCGAAATGAGCAGTTCTTC
15	TRBV30	NA	TRBJ2-1	NA	CAWSTKVGGGFEQFF	TGTGCCTGGAGCACCAAGGTGGGAGGCGGGTTCGAGCAGTTCTTC
10	TRBV3-1	NA	TRBJ2-3	NA	CASTDGTQYF	TGTGCCAGCACCGATGGTACGCAGTATTTT
15	TRBV20-1	NA	TRBJ2-1	TRBD2	CSATGRAGGQNEQFF	TGCAGTGCAACAGGACGGGCGGGAGGGCAGAATGAGCAGTTCTTC
14	TRBV20-1	NA	TRBJ1-6	NA	CSARVGTPNSPLHF	TGCAGTGCTAGGGTCGGGACACCTAATTCACCCCTCCACTTT
14	TRBV2	NA	TRBJ1-4	NA	CASSHRAANEKLFF	TGTGCCAGCAGTCACAGGGCTGCTAATGAAAAACTGTTTTTT